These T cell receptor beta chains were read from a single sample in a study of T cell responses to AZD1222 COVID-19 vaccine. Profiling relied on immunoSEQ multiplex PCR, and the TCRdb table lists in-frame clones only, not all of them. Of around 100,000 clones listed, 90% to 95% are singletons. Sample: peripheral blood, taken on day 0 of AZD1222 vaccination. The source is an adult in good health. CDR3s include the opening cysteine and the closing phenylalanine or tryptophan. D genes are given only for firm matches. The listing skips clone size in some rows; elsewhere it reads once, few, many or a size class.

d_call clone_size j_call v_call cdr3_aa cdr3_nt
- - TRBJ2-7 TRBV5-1 CASSLSAGTARYF TGCGCCAGCAGCTTGTCCGCCGGGACTGCTCGTTACTTC
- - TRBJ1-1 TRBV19 CASSRQGYEAFF TGTGCCAGTAGCCGTCAGGGGTATGAAGCTTTCTTT
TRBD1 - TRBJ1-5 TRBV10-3 CAISGTGGNQPQHF TGTGCCATCAGCGGGACAGGGGGAAATCAGCCCCAGCATTTT
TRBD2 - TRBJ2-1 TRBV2 CASSLAASSYNEQFF TGTGCCAGCAGTCTAGCGGCGAGCTCCTACAATGAGCAGTTCTTC
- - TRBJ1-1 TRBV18 CASATENTEAFF TGTGCCAGCGCGACAGAGAACACTGAAGCTTTCTTT
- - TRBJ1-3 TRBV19 CASNVESGNTIYF TGTGCCAGTAATGTGGAGTCTGGAAACACCATATATTTT
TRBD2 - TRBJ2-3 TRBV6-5 CASSYGTSADTQYF TGTGCCAGCAGTTATGGAACTAGCGCAGATACGCAGTATTTT
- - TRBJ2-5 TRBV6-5 CASRHAGQRGETQYF TGTGCCAGCAGGCATGCCGGACAGAGGGGAGAGACCCAGTACTTC
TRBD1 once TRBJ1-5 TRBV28 CASSNLGQGDNQPQHF TGTGCCAGCAGCAATCTCGGACAGGGGGACAATCAGCCCCAGCATTTT
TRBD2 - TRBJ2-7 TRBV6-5 CASSISGNTYEQYF TGTGCCAGCAGCATAAGCGGGAATACCTACGAGCAGTACTTC
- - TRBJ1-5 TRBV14 CASSQGYQPQHF TGTGCCAGCAGCCAAGGTTATCAGCCCCAGCATTTT
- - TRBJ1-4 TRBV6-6 CASSWGSKEKLFF TGTGCCAGCAGTTGGGGGTCGAAGGAAAAACTGTTTTTT
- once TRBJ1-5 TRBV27 CASSDGQFHQPQHF TGTGCCAGCAGTGACGGACAGTTTCATCAGCCCCAGCATTTT
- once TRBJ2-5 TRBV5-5 CASSLAFGVQETQYF TGTGCCAGCAGCTTGGCCTTTGGGGTCCAAGAGACCCAGTACTTC
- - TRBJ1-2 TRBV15 CATSRIPPNGYTF TGTGCCACCAGCAGAATTCCCCCGAATGGCTACACCTTC
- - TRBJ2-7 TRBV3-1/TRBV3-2 CASRQSYEQYF TGTGCCAGCAGACAATCCTACGAGCAGTACTTC
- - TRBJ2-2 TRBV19 CASTGGVNTGELFF TGTGCCAGTACTGGAGGGGTAAACACCGGGGAGCTGTTTTTT
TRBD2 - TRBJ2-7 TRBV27 CASSLKRDGYEQYF TGTGCCAGCAGTTTGAAGCGGGACGGATACGAGCAGTACTTC
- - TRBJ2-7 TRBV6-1 CASSEDYEQCF TGTGCCAGCAGTGAAGACTACGAGCAGTGCTTC
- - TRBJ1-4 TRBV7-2 CASSPRTTTNEKLFF TGTGCCAGCAGCCCTAGGACAACAACTAATGAAAAACTGTTTTTT
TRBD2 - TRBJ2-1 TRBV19 CASSLKAGGPGEQFF TGTGCCAGTAGTCTCAAAGCGGGAGGGCCAGGTGAGCAGTTCTTC
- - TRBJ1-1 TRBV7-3 CASSLSGRNMNTEAFF TGTGCCAGCAGCTTATCCGGACGTAACATGAACACTGAAGCTTTCTTT
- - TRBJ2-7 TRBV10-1 CASSEGFRQYF TGCGCCAGCAGTGAGGGGTTTAGGCAGTACTTC
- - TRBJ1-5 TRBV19 CASSAGTQGVLGPQHF TGTGCCAGTAGTGCCGGGACACAGGGTGTATTAGGGCCCCAGCATTTT
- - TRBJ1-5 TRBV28 CASSLSSNQPQHF TGTGCCAGCAGTTTGTCTAGCAATCAGCCCCAGCATTTT
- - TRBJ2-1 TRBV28 CASSSGLDNEQFF TGTGCCAGCAGTTCGGGCCTCGACAATGAGCAGTTCTTC
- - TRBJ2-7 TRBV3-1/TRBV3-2 CASSPVAARAYEQYF TGTGCCAGCAGCCCTGTAGCGGCCCGGGCCTACGAGCAGTACTTC
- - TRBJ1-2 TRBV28 CASSLGHAGYGYTF TGTGCCAGCAGTTTAGGCCACGCTGGGTATGGCTACACCTTC
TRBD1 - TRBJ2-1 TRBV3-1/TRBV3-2 CASSQDRGRREQFF TGTGCCAGCAGCCAAGACAGGGGGCGGAGGGAGCAGTTCTTC
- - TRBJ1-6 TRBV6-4 CASSAGSYNSPLHF TGTGCCAGCAGTGCCGGATCCTATAATTCACCCCTCCACTTT
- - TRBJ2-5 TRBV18 CASSLAPGTQYF TGTGCCAGCTCACTAGCCCCTGGGACCCAGTACTTC
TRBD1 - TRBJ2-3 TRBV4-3 CASSQGDRADTQYF TGCGCCAGCAGCCAAGGTGACAGGGCAGATACGCAGTATTTT